The 23 T cell receptor beta chains below all came from one sample that was sequenced in a study of beta chain features in type 1 diabetes. Expressed TCRB transcripts got sequenced, as all isolated RNA was reverse transcribed. Produced via immunoSEQ multiplex PCR; TCRdb's table is partial and in-frame only. Among 970,000 or so clones listed, roughly a sixth were seen once. Source material: naive CD4+ T cells from blood. Receptor source: a woman aged 18-29 years in good health.

The sample holds a few counts of this clone. This chain joins TRBV10-3 and TRBJ2-5; 10 nucleotides agree with TRBD2. J gave up 2 bases and V 6 bases, and 6 bases lay outside the gene matches. Germline-derived CDR1 and CDR2 are ENHRY and SYGVKD. The CDR3 contains 15 residues. The CDR3 nucleotides read TGTGCCATCAGACCGACTAGCGGGCAACAAGAGACCCAGTACTTC. Translating it yields CAIRPTSGQQETQYF.

V and J are TRBV5-4 and TRBJ1-1; a possible D gene is TRBD1 (6 bases). Germline assignment: CDR1 SGHNT and CDR2 YYREEE (reference sequence). This CDR3 is 15 amino acids long. V lost 5 bases, J lost 6 bases, and 20 bases lay in between. CDR3 nucleotides: TGTGCCAGCAGTCGGGGGCCGGGGGCCGAGGCTGAAGCTTTCTTT. This gives the protein CASSRGPGAEAEAFF. Complete variable domain (other parts from reference TRBV5-4 and TRBJ1-1): ETGVTQSPTHLIKTRGQQVTLRCSSQSGHNTVSWYQQALGQGPQFIFQYYREEENGRGNFPPRFSGLQFPNYSSELNVNALELDDSALYLCASSRGPGAEAEAFFGQGTRLTVV.

This clone was counted a few times. V is TRBV7-9 and J is TRBJ1-2; D may be TRBD1 (6 bases). Germline V gene lookup returns CDR1 SEHNR and CDR2 FQNEAQ (reference sequence). V was shortened by 5 bases and J by 6 bases, with 13 bases between the two germline ends. This CDR3 is built from 13 residues. The CDR3 nucleotides are TGTGCCAGCAGCCCAGGACAGATCGATGGCTACACCTTC. This codes for CASSPGQIDGYTF.

The chain joins TRBV29-1 to TRBJ2-2; D is undetermined. Trimming removed 1 base from V and 7 bases from J, with 7 bases in between. Germline assignment: CDR1 SQVTM and CDR2 ANQGSEA. The CDR3 is 12 residues long. In DNA form, the CDR3 reads TGCAGCGTTGAAGCGACGAACGGGGAGCTGTTTTTT. Its protein product is CSVEATNGELFF.

This clone was detected a few times. The chain carries TRBV4-2 and TRBJ2-3; a weak D match, TRBD2 (5 bases). This CDR3 comprises 15 residues. Germline-derived CDR1 and CDR2 are LGHNA and YNFKEQ. Trimming took off 0 bases at V and 2 bases at J, with 9 bases between the two ends. CDR3 nucleotides: TGTGCCAGCAGCCAAGACCCGGGGAACACAGATACGCAGTATTTT. Protein product: CASSQDPGNTDTQYF.

This clone was seen more than once but under ten times. V usage is TRBV4-2 and J usage is TRBJ2-5, with 7 nucleotides matching TRBD1. Germline loops: CDR1 LGHNA, CDR2 YNFKEQ. V shed 1 base and J 2 bases; nucleotides not matched to a gene: 4. The CDR3 spans 15 residues. CDR3 coding DNA: TGTGCCAGCAGCCAAGGCAGGGGGTGGCAAGAGACCCAGTACTTC. It yields the protein CASSQGRGWQETQYF.

This rearrangement joins TRBV28 to TRBJ2-7; weak D call: TRBD1 (6 bases). V lost 3 bases to trimming and J lost 0 bases, with 18 bases between them. This CDR3 is built from 17 residues. From germline, CDR1 is MDHEN and CDR2 SYDVKM. In nucleotides, the CDR3 is TGTGCCAGCAGTTTGGTGGCCAGGGGACCCAACTCCTACGAGCAGTACTTC. Translated: CASSLVARGPNSYEQYF.

The chain recombines TRBV7-8 with TRBJ2-5; 8 nucleotides align to TRBD2. The germline V gene has CDR1 SGHVS and CDR2 FQNEAQ. With 8 bases clipped from V and 5 bases from J, the junction kept 7 bases outside the gene matches. CDR3 length: 13 amino acids. CDR3 region: CASGLAARETQYF. CDR3 coding DNA: TGTGCCAGCGGACTAGCAGCGAGGGAGACCCAGTACTTC.

J is TRBJ2-1 and V is TRBV7-2; 12 nucleotides align to TRBD2. Germline V gene sequence: CDR1 SGHTA, CDR2 FQGNSA. J gave up 3 bases and V 5 bases, and 5 bases lay outside the gene matches. The CDR3 length is 16 residues. CDR3 in amino acids: CASSRGTSGFYNEQFF. The CDR3 DNA sequence: TGTGCCAGCAGCCGCGGGACTAGCGGGTTCTACAATGAGCAGTTCTTC. The full variable domain, completed using reference TRBV7-2 and TRBJ2-1, is GAGVSQSPSNKVTEKGKDVELRCDPISGHTALYWYRQSLGQGLEFLIYFQGNSAPDKSGLPSDRFSAERTGGSVSTLTIQRTQQEDSAVYLCASSRGTSGFYNEQFFGPGTRLTVL.

Comment on this clone: This sample also contains other DNA sequences that code for the same CDR3. The chain links TRBV7-2 to TRBJ2-1; unclear D gene. Trimming stripped 3 bases from V and 3 bases from J, with 3 bases between. The CDR3 length is 12 residues. CDR1 and CDR2 from the germline V gene are SGHTA and FQGNSA. Here the CDR3 reads CASSLVYNEQFF. The CDR3 DNA sequence: TGTGCCAGCAGCTTGGTCTACAATGAGCAGTTCTTC.

This clone was seen a few times. The chain employs TRBV19 and TRBJ2-1; 7 bases are shared with TRBD1. Germline V lookup: CDR1 LNHDA, CDR2 SQIVND (reference sequence). The CDR3 runs to 16 residues. Germline trimming cut 1 base from V and 0 bases from J; bases unmatched to any gene: 3. The CDR3 spells CASSIGTGVSYNEQFF. The CDR3 DNA sequence: TGTGCCAGTAGTATAGGTACAGGGGTCTCCTACAATGAGCAGTTCTTC.

This clone appeared a single time. The conserved phenylalanine or tryptophan normally closing the CDR3 is absent here, so this likely arose from a read error. The V and J genes are TRBV7-9 and TRBJ1-4; 7 bases are a match to TRBD1. After removal of 5 bases from V and 3 bases from J, the junction contained 9 bases not matched to a gene. CDR1 is SEHNR, CDR2 FQNEAQ, per germline (reference sequence). CDR3 length: 16 amino acids. The CDR3 region is CASSAQGMTANEKLFL. CDR3 DNA sequence: TGTGCCAGCAGCGCACAGGGGATGACGGCTAATGAAAAACTGTTTCTT.

On this clone: The same CDR3 can be traced to other DNA sequences in this sample. V and J are TRBV28 and TRBJ2-7; 7 bases agree with TRBD1. The CDR3 spans 14 residues. The V gene's germline CDR1 is MDHEN and CDR2 SYDVKM. V gave up 2 bases and J gave up 2 bases; unmatched junction bases: 3. CDR3 nucleotides: TGTGCCAGCAGTTTAAGACAGGGTACCTACGAGCAGTACTTC. As protein: CASSLRQGTYEQYF. The full variable domain, with the rest looked up from reference TRBV28 and TRBJ2-7, is DVKVTQSSRYLVKRTGEKVFLECVQDMDHENMFWYRQDPGLGLRLIYFSYDVKMKEKGDIPEGYSVSREKKERFSLILESASTNQTSMYLCASSLRQGTYEQYFGPGTRLTVT.

The chain employs TRBV6-5 and TRBJ2-2; D unclear. The CDR3 is 16 residues long. Germline V gene data show CDR1 as MNHEY and CDR2 as SVGAGI. Trimming removed 2 bases at V and 0 bases at J, with 10 bases between. The CDR3: CASSYVTNPNTGELFF. The CDR3 DNA reads as TGTGCCAGCAGTTACGTCACGAACCCGAACACCGGGGAGCTGTTTTTT.

This clone turned up a few times. The chain joins TRBV6-5 to TRBJ1-5; D unclear. The germline V and J ends were trimmed by 5 bases and 4 bases, with 9 bases remaining between them. The CDR3 runs to 13 residues. From germline, CDR1 is MNHEY and CDR2 SVGAGI. CDR3 in amino acids: CASSERENQPQHF. CDR3 DNA sequence: TGTGCCAGCAGTGAACGAGAAAATCAGCCCCAGCATTTT.

This clone was recorded a few times. This chain uses TRBV19 with TRBJ1-5; no reliable D call. V was pared by 5 bases and J by 6 bases, with 11 bases between. Germline V gives CDR1 LNHDA, CDR2 SQIVND (reference sequence). The CDR3 is 13 residues long. The CDR3 nucleotides read TGTGCCAGTAGTGGCACGGTGGGTCAGCCCCAGCATTTT. Translated, it gives CASSGTVGQPQHF.

The chain has TRBV7-8 and TRBJ1-1; D is uncertain. Germline V gene lookup returns CDR1 SGHVS and CDR2 FQNEAQ. V lost 1 base and J 2 bases, leaving 8 bases between the germline ends. The CDR3 totals 14 residues. CDR3 sequence reads: CASSLDRLNTEAFF. CDR3 DNA: TGTGCCAGCAGCTTAGACAGACTCAACACTGAAGCTTTCTTT.

In its sample, this clone was seen a few times. The junction shows a germline mismatch at one end, possibly a read error. V is TRBV5-4 and J is TRBJ2-5; no clear D. The germline V gene has CDR1 SGHNT and CDR2 YYREEE (reference sequence). The CDR3 has 13 amino acids. The chain's CDR3 is CASSQDRFETQYF. DNA for the CDR3: TGCGCCAGCAGCCAAGATCGTTTTGAGACCCAGTACTTC.

The genes are TRBV28 and TRBJ2-5, with TRBD2 identical over 7 bases. Germline V gene data show CDR1 as MDHEN and CDR2 as SYDVKM. J gave up 5 bases and V 10 bases, and 10 bases lay outside the gene matches. The CDR3 sequence is 13 residues long. The CDR3 DNA follows: TGTGCCACGGGAGGCGGGGCCCAGGAGACCCAGTACTTC. Its protein product is CATGGGAQETQYF. Looking up the rest from reference TRBV28 and TRBJ2-5 gives the full variable domain: DVKVTQSSRYLVKRTGEKVFLECVQDMDHENMFWYRQDPGLGLRLIYFSYDVKMKEKGDIPEGYSVSREKKERFSLILESASTNQTSMYLCATGGGAQETQYFGPGTRLLVL.

Details on this clone: This same CDR3 is encoded by further DNA sequences in the sample. The rearrangement uses TRBV7-9 and TRBJ2-3; TRBD2 matches at 9 bases. J lost 2 bases, V lost 5 bases, and 8 bases had no gene match. Germline V gives CDR1 SEHNR, CDR2 FQNEAQ (reference sequence). The CDR3 has 16 amino acids. The CDR3 coding sequence is TGTGCCAGCAGCAGGGGTGCGGGAGGGTCCACAGATACGCAGTATTTT. It specifies CASSRGAGGSTDTQYF.

The V call is TRBV6-5, the J call TRBJ2-7, with 9 bases aligning to TRBD1. CDR1 MNHEY and CDR2 SVGAGI come from the germline V gene. The CDR3 contains 15 residues. After removal of 8 bases from V and 1 base from J, the junction contained 9 bases not matched to a gene. The DNA for the CDR3 is TGTGCCAGCCTCGCGGGACAGGGCTCTTCCTACGAGCAGTACTTC. As protein: CASLAGQGSSYEQYF.

This clone came up a few times. The gene calls are TRBV27 and TRBJ2-1; D may be TRBD1 (6 bases). The CDR3 runs 15 residues. V gave up 6 bases and J gave up 3 bases, with 15 bases separating them. Per germline, CDR1 MNHEY and CDR2 SMNVEV (reference sequence). The CDR3 protein is CASRGDRSIYNEQFF. The CDR3 DNA reads as TGTGCCAGCAGAGGAGACAGGAGCATCTACAATGAGCAGTTCTTC.

The sample holds a few counts of this clone. The chain recombines TRBV5-6 with TRBJ2-7, with D possibly matching TRBD1 (7 bases). Germline CDR1 is SGHDT and CDR2 is YYEEEE. The CDR3 contains 13 residues. The germline V and J ends were trimmed by 4 bases and 4 bases, with 12 bases remaining between them. The CDR3 loop reads CASSRGTEYEQYF. Here the CDR3 DNA reads TGTGCCAGCAGCCGCGGGACAGAGTACGAGCAGTACTTC.